Sequencing of this TCR beta chain was carried out in a study of T cells in Graves' hyperthyroidism and ophthalmopathy. The overall study: The blood sample was taken at first diagnosis, before treatment began.

Germline lookup yields CDR1 SGHDT and CDR2 YYEEEE. The CDR3 is 15 residues long. Trimming shortened V by 1 base and J by 7 bases, and 15 bases separated the two germline ends. Amplified regions were TCR beta CDR3 sequences from RNA transcripts. The HTBI set primed first-round TCR CDR3 RT-PCR. TCRdb passed the multiplex PCR reads through MiXCR, listing each CDR3 protein once. The top ten hold about 14% of the sample, which has around 500,000 distinct CDR3 sequences, around 15% seen once. The clonotype originates from a woman aged 40 to 49 with Graves' hyperthyroidism. The genes are TRBV5-6 and TRBJ2-1; possibly TRBD2 for D (6 bases). Sample: blood. The CDR3 DNA follows: TGTGCCAGCAGCTTGTGGGACTCAAGGGAGAATGAGCAGTTCTTC. Translated, it gives CASSLWDSRENEQFF.